Following are 23 T cell receptor beta chains from one sample sequenced in a study of post-analysis software for immune sequencing data. Notes on the study in general: Comparison of patients with controls showed 4 to 6 TRBV segments more frequent in patients, TRBV5-6, TRBV5-1 and TRBV20-1 among them.

The antigens these receptors bind are not known. Prepared libraries of TCR beta cDNA carried unique molecular identifiers. Using its own MiXCR run on the PCR reads, TCRdb lists one record per CDR3 protein. The repertoire holds roughly 620,000 distinct CDR3 sequences, with 44% as singletons. The material sequenced was blood. The receptor source for this set is a girl aged 10-17 years with multiple sclerosis.

Details on this clonotype: This may be a read error: a much more frequent sequence differs by one nucleotide. The genes are TRBV5-1 and TRBJ2-1; D perhaps matches TRBD2 (5 bases). V lost 6 bases to trimming and J lost 7 bases, with 11 bases between them. The CDR3 runs to 12 residues. CDR1 SGHRS and CDR2 YFSETQ come from the germline V gene. The CDR3 region is CASNPADNEQFF. The CDR3 region has the DNA TGCGCCAGCAACCCAGCGGATAATGAGCAGTTCTTC.

V gene TRBV4-1 combines with J gene TRBJ2-1; TRBD2 might be the D (7 bases). The V end was cut by 4 bases, the J end by 7 bases, with 14 bases between. CDR1 and CDR2 from the germline V gene are MGHRA and YSYEKL. CDR3 length: 14 residues. As DNA, the CDR3 is TGCGCCAGCAGCCCCCAAAGGGGGGGGAATGAGCAGTTCTTC. Residues: CASSPQRGGNEQFF.

The rearrangement links TRBV20-1 to TRBJ2-3; D unclear. The V end lost 5 bases, the J end lost 2 bases, and 11 bases lay between the germline ends. Germline V gene data show CDR1 as DFQATT and CDR2 as SNEGSKA (reference sequence). The CDR3 sequence is 13 residues long. The CDR3 nucleotides are TGCAGTGCTGTCAGGAGTCACACAGATACGCAGTATTTT. Protein: CSAVRSHTDTQYF.

This clonotype has a handful of counts. J is TRBJ2-3 and V is TRBV6-1; 8 bases match TRBD1. This CDR3 has 17 residues. After removal of 6 bases from V and 4 bases from J, the junction contained 15 bases not matched to a gene. The germline gives CDR1 MNHNS, CDR2 SASEGT. The CDR3, as DNA: TGTGCCAGCAGCGAGCCAGAGTATGGACAGGGAGCAGATACGCAGTATTTT. Translating gives CASSEPEYGQGADTQYF.

The chain uses TRBV7-8 and TRBJ2-5, with D possibly called TRBD1 or TRBD2 (5 bases each). Trimming shortened V by 5 bases and J by 5 bases, and 18 bases separated the two germline ends. The CDR3 is 15 amino acids. Germline CDR1 reads SGHVS; CDR2 reads FQNEAQ. The DNA of the CDR3 is TGTGCCAGCAGCCATACCGGGTCCTGGGGGGAGACCCAGTACTTC. This translates into CASSHTGSWGETQYF.

Only a few counts were recorded for this clonotype. The chain joins TRBV24-1 to TRBJ2-5, with D unresolved. CDR1 KGHDR and CDR2 SFDVKD come from the germline V gene. The V gene lost 4 bases and the J gene lost 7 bases, with 6 bases spanning the gap. CDR3 length equals 11 residues. The CDR3, as DNA: TGTGCCACCAGTGACGGCAGGACCCAGTACTTC. Translating it yields CATSDGRTQYF.

This chain joins TRBV20-1 and TRBJ2-3; D is unclear. CDR1 and CDR2 from the germline V gene are DFQATT and SNEGSKA (reference sequence). V gave up 6 bases and J gave up 0 bases, with 13 bases separating them. This CDR3 region has 14 residues. CDR3 bases: TGCAGTGCAACTTCAGCCCTCAGCACAGATACGCAGTATTTT. Amino acid sequence: CSATSALSTDTQYF.

V is TRBV12-3 or TRBV12-4 and J is TRBJ2-7; D possibly corresponds to TRBD2 (6 bases). The J call is doubtful: the DNA matches TRBJ2-4 better. The CDR3 runs 17 residues. CDR3 in DNA: TGTGCCAGCAGTTTTGGGTCGGAGGGGAAGGCCAAAAACATTCAGTACTTC. Amino acid sequence: CASSFGSEGKAKNIQYF.

This clonotype was detected a few times. The CDR3 region is CSADPLEGETQYF. As DNA, the CDR3 is TGCAGTGCCGATCCCCTAGAGGGGGAGACCCAGTACTTC. The chain links TRBV20-1 to TRBJ2-5; D may be TRBD1 or TRBD2 (5 bases each). The CDR3 runs to 13 residues. Per germline, CDR1 DFQATT and CDR2 SNEGSKA (reference sequence). The V end was cut by 6 bases, the J end by 5 bases, with 16 bases between.

Of note for this clonotype: Its ends do not fully match the called genes, so a read error is possible. The V gene is TRBV12-3 or TRBV12-4, the J gene TRBJ2-5; unclear D gene. The CDR3 contains 13 residues. CDR3 bases: TGTGCCAGCAGTCCAGATTTAAAAGAGACCCAGGACTTC. It codes for CASSPDLKETQDF.

The chain joins TRBV6-2 or TRBV6-3 to TRBJ1-1, with D hard to call. Trimming cost V 5 bases and J 1 base, with 14 bases left between them. This CDR3 has 15 amino acids. CDR1 is MNHEY, CDR2 SVGEGT, per germline. As DNA, the CDR3 is TGTGCCAGCAGTGGCCTAGCGGGGAAGAACACTGAAGCTTTCTTT. The encoded protein is CASSGLAGKNTEAFF.

The CDR3 nucleotides are TGCAGCGTATGGTCGGGGGGGAACACTGAAGCTTTCTTT. It yields the protein CSVWSGGNTEAFF. The chain has TRBV29-1 and TRBJ1-1, with a weak D call TRBD1 (5 bases). Germline V gene sequence: CDR1 SQVTM, CDR2 ANQGSEA. The CDR3 is made up of 13 amino acids. Trimming pared 6 bases from V and 1 base from J, leaving 12 bases between.

The V and J genes are TRBV28 and TRBJ2-5; D is unresolved. The closer fit of TRBJ2-7 to the DNA end suggests the J call may be wrong. CDR1 MDHEN and CDR2 SYDVKM come from the germline V gene. CDR3 length: 14 amino acids. The chain's CDR3 is CASSLVAAAYEQYF. The CDR3 region has the DNA TGTGCCAGCAGTTTGGTCGCAGCAGCCTACGAGCAGTACTTC.

This chain links TRBV12-3 or TRBV12-4 with TRBJ2-2; the D call may be TRBD1 or TRBD2 (5 bases each). The germline V and J ends were trimmed by 10 bases and 5 bases, with 14 bases remaining between them. The CDR3 consists of 13 residues. Here the CDR3 reads CATNGGGTGELFF. The CDR3 coding sequence is TGTGCCACCAACGGTGGGGGAACCGGGGAGCTGTTTTTT.

The rearrangement links TRBV5-1 to TRBJ1-5, with D possibly matching TRBD1 (6 bases). This CDR3 is 13 amino acids long. From germline, CDR1 is SGHRS and CDR2 YFSETQ. Trimming cost V 0 bases and J 12 bases, with 13 bases left between them. The CDR3 loop reads CASSLEQGGLQHF. As DNA, the CDR3 is TGCGCCAGCAGCTTGGAACAGGGAGGCCTCCAGCATTTT.

This clonotype was picked up a small number of times. This CDR3 is CASSPDPMGNEQFF. CDR3 DNA sequence: TGTGCCAGCAGCCCGGACCCAATGGGCAATGAGCAGTTCTTC. The chain recombines TRBV11-3 with TRBJ2-1; no clear D gene. The CDR3 is 14 amino acids. The germline V gene has CDR1 SGHNT and CDR2 YENEEA. Trimming took 5 bases from V and 6 from J, leaving 14 bases between them.

This sequence joins TRBV20-1 and TRBJ2-7, with 8 bases fitting TRBD2. TRBJ2-5 matches the DNA end more closely, so the J call is doubtful. Germline V lookup: CDR1 DFQATT, CDR2 SNEGSKA (reference sequence). The CDR3 covers 14 residues. CDR3 in DNA: TGCAGTGCGAGTATGGGCGGGAGGTTCCAGACCCAGTACTTC. Amino acids: CSASMGGRFQTQYF.

Only a few counts were recorded for this clonotype. V is TRBV29-1 and J is TRBJ2-1; D ambiguous. Germline CDR1 and CDR2: SQVTM and ANQGSEA. The CDR3 consists of 14 residues. The V end was cut by 0 bases, the J end by 12 bases, with 18 bases between. The CDR3 DNA is TGCAGCGTTGAAGATCATCCGGCAGCCAGATGGCAGTTCTTC. It translates to CSVEDHPAARWQFF.

V gene TRBV7-9 combines with J gene TRBJ1-1; 7 nucleotides match TRBD1. Trimming removed 5 bases from V and 0 bases from J; junction bases left unmatched: 3. The CDR3 loop spans 14 amino acids. In germline, CDR1 is SEHNR, CDR2 FQNEAQ (reference sequence). The DNA of the CDR3 is TGTGCCAGCAGCGTGGGACAGCTGAACACTGAAGCTTTCTTT. Encoded protein: CASSVGQLNTEAFF.

J is TRBJ1-1 and V is TRBV4-1; D possibly corresponds to TRBD1 (5 bases). Germline V CDR1 and CDR2: MGHRA, YSYEKL. The CDR3 runs 16 residues. The V and J ends lost 3 bases and 1 base respectively, with 15 bases between them. The CDR3, as DNA: TGCGCCAGCAGCCAGGCCCAGTTGGGGACGAACACTGAAGCTTTCTTT. It codes for CASSQAQLGTNTEAFF.

This clonotype was counted once. The genes are TRBV20-1 and TRBJ2-3; 9 bases line up with TRBD2. V was pared by 0 bases and J by 3 bases, with 4 bases of the junction left unmatched. Germline assignment: CDR1 DFQATT and CDR2 SNEGSKA (reference sequence). The CDR3 covers 15 residues. This CDR3 is CSARDLSGGTDTQYF. The CDR3 region has the DNA TGCAGTGCTAGAGATCTGAGCGGGGGGACAGATACGCAGTATTTT.

The J gene is TRBJ1-2, the V gene TRBV13; the D is unclear. CDR3 length: 12 residues. Trimming pared 3 bases from V and 8 bases from J, leaving 10 bases between. CDR1 PRHDT and CDR2 FYEKMQ come from the germline V gene (reference sequence). DNA for the CDR3: TGTGCCAGCAGCTTGGGATTAGGAGGCTACACCTTC. Its protein product is CASSLGLGGYTF.

The V call is TRBV5-1, the J call TRBJ2-7; TRBD2 agrees at 9 bases. The V and J ends lost 4 bases and 3 bases, in that order; junction bases with no gene match: 8. Germline V gene data show CDR1 as SGHRS and CDR2 as YFSETQ. There are 15 residues in the CDR3. CDR3 amino acids: CASSPRAGGDYEQYF. As DNA, the CDR3 is TGCGCCAGCAGCCCTCGAGCGGGGGGCGACTACGAGCAGTACTTC.